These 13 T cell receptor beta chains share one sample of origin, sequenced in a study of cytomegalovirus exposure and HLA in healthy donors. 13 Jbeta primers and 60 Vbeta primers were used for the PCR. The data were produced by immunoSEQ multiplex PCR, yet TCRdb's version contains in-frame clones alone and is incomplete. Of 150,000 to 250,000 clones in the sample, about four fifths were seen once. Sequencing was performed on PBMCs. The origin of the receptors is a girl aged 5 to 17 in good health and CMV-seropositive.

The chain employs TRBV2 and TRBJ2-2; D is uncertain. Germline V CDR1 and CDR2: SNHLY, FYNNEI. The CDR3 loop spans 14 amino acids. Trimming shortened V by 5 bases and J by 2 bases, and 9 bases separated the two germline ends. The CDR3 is CASSMSLNTGELFF. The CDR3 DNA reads TGTGCCAGCAGTATGTCTCTTAACACCGGGGAGCTGTTTTTT.

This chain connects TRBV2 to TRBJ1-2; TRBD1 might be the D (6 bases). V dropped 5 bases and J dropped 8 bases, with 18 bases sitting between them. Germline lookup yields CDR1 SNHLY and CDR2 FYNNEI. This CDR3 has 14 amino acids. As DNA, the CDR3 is TGTGCCAGCAGTCCGAACGCCGGGACACCCGGCTACACCTTC. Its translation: CASSPNAGTPGYTF.

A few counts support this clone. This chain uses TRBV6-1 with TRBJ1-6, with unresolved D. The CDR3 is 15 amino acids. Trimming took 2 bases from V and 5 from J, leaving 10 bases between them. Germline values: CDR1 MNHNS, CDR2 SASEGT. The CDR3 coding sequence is TGTGCCAGCAGTGAATCTGGAGGGAATAATTCACCCCTCCACTTT. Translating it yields CASSESGGNNSPLHF.

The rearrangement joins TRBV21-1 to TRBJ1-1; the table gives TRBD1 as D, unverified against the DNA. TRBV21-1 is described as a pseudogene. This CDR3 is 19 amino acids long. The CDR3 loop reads CASSKVSRQGRAGVPEAFF. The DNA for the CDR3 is TGTGCCAGCAGCAAAGTATCGCGGCAGGGGCGGGCTGGGGTCCCTGAAGCTTTCTTT.

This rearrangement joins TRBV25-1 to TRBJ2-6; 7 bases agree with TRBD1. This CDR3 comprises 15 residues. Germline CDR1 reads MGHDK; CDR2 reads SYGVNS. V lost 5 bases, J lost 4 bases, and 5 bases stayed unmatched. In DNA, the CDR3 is TGTGCCAGCAGTCAAGGGGGCGCAGGGGCCAACGTCCTGACTTTC. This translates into CASSQGGAGANVLTF.

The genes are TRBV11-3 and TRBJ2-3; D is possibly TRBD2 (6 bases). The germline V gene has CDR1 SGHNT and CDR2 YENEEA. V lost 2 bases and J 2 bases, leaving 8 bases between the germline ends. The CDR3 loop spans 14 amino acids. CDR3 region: CASSLRRDTDTQYF. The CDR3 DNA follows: TGTGCCAGCAGCTTAAGGCGGGACACAGATACGCAGTATTTT. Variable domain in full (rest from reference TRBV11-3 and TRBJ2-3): EAGVVQSPRYKIIEKKQPVAFWCNPISGHNTLYWYLQNLGQGPELLIRYENEEAVDDSQLPKDRFSAERLKGVDSTLKIQPAELGDSAVYLCASSLRRDTDTQYFGPGTRLTVL.

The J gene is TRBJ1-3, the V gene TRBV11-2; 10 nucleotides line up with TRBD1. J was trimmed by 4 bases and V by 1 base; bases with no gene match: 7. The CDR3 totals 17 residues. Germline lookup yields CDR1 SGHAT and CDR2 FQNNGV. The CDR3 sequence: CASSLVPGQGYGNTIYF. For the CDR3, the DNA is TGTGCCAGCAGCTTAGTACCGGGACAGGGGTACGGAAACACCATATATTTT.

For the CDR3, the DNA is TGCGCCAGCAGCCAGTCGGGGGGGTATTTAAATGAGCAGTTCTTC. Translating gives CASSQSGGYLNEQFF. The rearrangement uses TRBV4-1 and TRBJ2-1, with TRBD2 identical over 8 bases. This CDR3 is built from 15 residues. Trimming took 3 bases from V and 7 from J; bases not matched to a gene: 8. Germline CDR1 MGHRA, CDR2 YSYEKL.

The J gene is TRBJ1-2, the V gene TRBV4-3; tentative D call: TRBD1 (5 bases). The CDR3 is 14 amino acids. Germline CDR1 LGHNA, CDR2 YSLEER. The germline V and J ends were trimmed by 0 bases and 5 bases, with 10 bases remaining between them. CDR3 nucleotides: TGCGCCAGCAGCCAAGATCTGGACATATATGGCTACACCTTC. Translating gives CASSQDLDIYGYTF.

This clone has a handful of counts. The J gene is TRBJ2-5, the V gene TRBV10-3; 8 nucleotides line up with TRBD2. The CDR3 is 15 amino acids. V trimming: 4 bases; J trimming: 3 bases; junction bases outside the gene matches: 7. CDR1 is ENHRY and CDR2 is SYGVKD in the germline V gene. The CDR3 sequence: CAISAGYSGEETQYF. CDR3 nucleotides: TGTGCCATCAGTGCAGGTTATAGCGGGGAAGAGACCCAGTACTTC.

DNA for the CDR3: TGCGCCAGCAGCCAAAGGACACATACGGACGAGCAGTACTTC. Translation gives CASSQRTHTDEQYF. The rearrangement uses TRBV4-3 and TRBJ2-7, with TRBD1 as a possible D gene (5 bases). Between the trimmed V and J ends, which lost 2 bases and 5 bases, there was a span of 13 bases. The CDR3 covers 14 residues. In germline, CDR1 is LGHNA, CDR2 YSLEER.

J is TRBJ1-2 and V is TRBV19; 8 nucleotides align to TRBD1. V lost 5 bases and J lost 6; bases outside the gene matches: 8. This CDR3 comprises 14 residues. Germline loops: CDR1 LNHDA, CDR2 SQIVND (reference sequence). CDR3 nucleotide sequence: TGTGCCAGTAGTCCTTCCGGGACAGGACATGGCTACACCTTC. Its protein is CASSPSGTGHGYTF.

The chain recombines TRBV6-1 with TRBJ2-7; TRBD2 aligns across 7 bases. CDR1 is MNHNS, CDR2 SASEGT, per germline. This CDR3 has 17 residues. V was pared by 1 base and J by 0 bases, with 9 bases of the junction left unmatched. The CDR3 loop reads CASSEGGGRARSYEQYF. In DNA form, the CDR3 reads TGTGCCAGCAGTGAAGGGGGAGGGAGGGCGCGCTCCTACGAGCAGTACTTC.